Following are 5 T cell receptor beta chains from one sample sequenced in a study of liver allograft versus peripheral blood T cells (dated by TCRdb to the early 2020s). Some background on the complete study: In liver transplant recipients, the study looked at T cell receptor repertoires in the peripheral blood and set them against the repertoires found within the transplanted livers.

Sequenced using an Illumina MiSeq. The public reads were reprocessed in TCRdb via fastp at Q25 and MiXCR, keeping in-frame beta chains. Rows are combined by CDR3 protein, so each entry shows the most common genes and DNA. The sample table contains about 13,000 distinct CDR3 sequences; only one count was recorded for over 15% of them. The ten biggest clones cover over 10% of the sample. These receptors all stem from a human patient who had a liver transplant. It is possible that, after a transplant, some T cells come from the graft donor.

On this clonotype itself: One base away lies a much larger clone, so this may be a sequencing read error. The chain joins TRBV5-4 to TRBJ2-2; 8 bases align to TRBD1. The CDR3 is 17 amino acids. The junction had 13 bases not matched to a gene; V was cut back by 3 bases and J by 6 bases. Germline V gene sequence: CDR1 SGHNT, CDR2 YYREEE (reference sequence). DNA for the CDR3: TGTGCCAGCAGCTCATCGCCGGGACAGGACCCAGCCGGGGAGCTGTTTTTT. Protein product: CASSSSPGQDPAGELFF.

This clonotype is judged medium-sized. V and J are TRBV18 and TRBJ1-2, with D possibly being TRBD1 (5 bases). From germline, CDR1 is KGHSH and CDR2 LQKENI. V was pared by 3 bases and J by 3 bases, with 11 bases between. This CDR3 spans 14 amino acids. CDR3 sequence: CASSPVLGDYGYTF. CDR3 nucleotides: TGTGCCAGCTCACCCGTTCTGGGGGACTATGGCTACACCTTC.

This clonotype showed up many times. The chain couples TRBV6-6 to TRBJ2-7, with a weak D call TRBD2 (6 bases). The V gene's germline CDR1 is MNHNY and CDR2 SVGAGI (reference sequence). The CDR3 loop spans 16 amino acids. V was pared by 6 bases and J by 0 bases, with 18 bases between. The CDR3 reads CASRLIGGRFSYEQYF. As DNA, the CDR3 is TGTGCCAGCAGACTGATTGGAGGGAGGTTCTCCTACGAGCAGTACTTC.

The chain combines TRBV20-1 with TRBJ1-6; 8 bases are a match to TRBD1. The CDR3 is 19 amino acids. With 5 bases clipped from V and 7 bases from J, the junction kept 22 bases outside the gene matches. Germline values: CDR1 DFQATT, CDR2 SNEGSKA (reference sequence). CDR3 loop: CSAPDHGQGGTPLNSPLHF. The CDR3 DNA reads TGCAGTGCTCCCGACCATGGACAGGGAGGGACCCCCCTCAATTCACCCCTCCACTTT.

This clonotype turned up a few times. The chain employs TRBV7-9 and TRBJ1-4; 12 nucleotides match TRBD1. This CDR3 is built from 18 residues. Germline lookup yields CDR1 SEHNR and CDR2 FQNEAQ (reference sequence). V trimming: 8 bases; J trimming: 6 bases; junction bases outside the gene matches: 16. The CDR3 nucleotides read TGTGCCAGCGGTCCTAGTCGGGACAGGGGGCTTAGGGATGAAAAACTGTTTTTT. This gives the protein CASGPSRDRGLRDEKLFF.